This T cell receptor (beta chain) originates from a study of T cells expressing NK-cell markers. Study context: It was sorted CD3+CD56+NKG2C+, CD3+CD56+NKG2C- and CD3+CD56-NKG2C+ T cells that supplied the TCR beta repertoires. General study points: NKG2C+ dominant clonotypes from 6 or 7 donors made up about 1.0-7.0% of CD8+ T cells. Expanded NKG2C+ T cell clones had unclear HCMV specificity.

TCRdb reprocessed the 5' RACE reads, with one entry per CDR3 protein and no DNA. This table lists about 160,000 distinct CDR3 sequences. A word on this clonotype: Its target is unknown.

CDR1 is MGHDK and CDR2 is SYGVNS in the germline V gene. This CDR3 spans 13 amino acids. The sequence derives from a man aged 18 to 69 in good health. The sequencing input was blood T cells: a sorted CD56 or NKG2C T cell subset, CD4+ or CD8+ T cells, or bulk PBMC T cells (not recorded which). The chain uses TRBV25-1 and TRBJ1-2. The CDR3 is CASTRGRNYGYTF.